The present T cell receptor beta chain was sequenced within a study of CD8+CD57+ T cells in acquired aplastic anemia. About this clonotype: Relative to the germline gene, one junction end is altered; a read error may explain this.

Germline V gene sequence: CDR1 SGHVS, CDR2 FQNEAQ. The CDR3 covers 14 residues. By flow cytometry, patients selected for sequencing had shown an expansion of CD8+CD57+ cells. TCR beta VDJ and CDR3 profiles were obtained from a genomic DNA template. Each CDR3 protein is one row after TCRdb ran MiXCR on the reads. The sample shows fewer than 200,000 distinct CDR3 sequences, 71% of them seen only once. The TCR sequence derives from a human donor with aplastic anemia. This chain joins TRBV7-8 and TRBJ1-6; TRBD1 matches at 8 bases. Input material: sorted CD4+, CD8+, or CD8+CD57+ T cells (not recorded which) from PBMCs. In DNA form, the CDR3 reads TGTACCAGCAGCCGGACAGGGCCCCAATCACCCCTCCACTTT. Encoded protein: CTSSRTGPQSPLHF.